This passage covers 16 T cell receptor beta chains from one sample sequenced in a study of OX40 agonist ivuxolimab in advanced cancers. Some clones are missing from TCRdb's copy, which holds only in-frame ones; the method was immunoSEQ multiplex PCR. The data contain roughly 30,000 clones, 65% to 90% of them singletons. The sample in question was CD4+ or CD8+ T cells sorted from blood, obtained in a trial of the OX40 agonist ivuxolimab. The receptors derive from an adult with an advanced solid tumor such as melanoma, head and neck, liver or kidney cancer.

This clone qualifies as medium-sized. The J gene is TRBJ1-1, the V gene TRBV30; no clear D. The CDR3 covers 12 residues. V was pared by 0 bases and J by 4 bases, with 6 bases between. CDR1 and CDR2 from the germline V gene are GTSNPN and SVGIG (reference sequence). CDR3 in amino acids: CAWSVVGTEAFF. In nucleotides, the CDR3 is TGTGCCTGGAGTGTGGTGGGCACTGAAGCTTTCTTT.

This clone was seen a single time. The chain carries TRBV7-3 and TRBJ2-7; D is uncertain. CDR3 size: 12 residues. V was trimmed by 5 bases and J by 3 bases, leaving 8 bases between them. CDR1 SGHTA and CDR2 FQGTGA come from the germline V gene. This CDR3 reads CASSPHNYEQYF. CDR3 nucleotides: TGTGCCAGCAGCCCACACAACTACGAGCAGTACTTC.

This chain uses TRBV5-1 with TRBJ2-2, with D unresolved. The ends were cut back, 5 bases at V and 2 bases at J, with 10 bases in the middle. CDR1 is SGHRS and CDR2 is YFSETQ in the germline V gene. This CDR3 contains 14 residues. CDR3 DNA: TGCGCCAGCAGTTTAAGGAGAAACACCGGGGAGCTGTTTTTT. Translated, it gives CASSLRRNTGELFF.

J is TRBJ2-5 and V is TRBV7-2; D ambiguous. Matching the DNA end better, TRBJ2-7 makes the J call doubtful. Germline lookup yields CDR1 SGHTA and CDR2 FQGNSA. The CDR3 sequence is 15 residues long. CDR3 sequence (DNA): TGTGCCAGCAGCTTAGCGAAAAACCCAACCTACGAGCAGTACTTC. This gives the protein CASSLAKNPTYEQYF.

V gene TRBV7-9 combines with J gene TRBJ1-4, with unresolved D. V was clipped by 1 base and J by 3 bases, with 6 bases between them. CDR1 and CDR2 from the germline V gene are SEHNR and FQNEAQ (reference sequence). The CDR3 has 14 amino acids. The CDR3: CASSLVGPNEKLFF. CDR3 nucleotides: TGTGCCAGCAGCTTAGTAGGGCCTAATGAAAAACTGTTTTTT.

This rearrangement joins TRBV7-9 to TRBJ1-3; D unresolved. Looked up from germline, CDR1 is SEHNR and CDR2 is FQNEAQ (reference sequence). The CDR3 is 16 residues long. The germline V and J ends were trimmed by 5 bases and 0 bases, with 14 bases remaining between them. CDR3 sequence (DNA): TGTGCCAGCAGCCCGGACCAAGGGTTCTCTGGAAACACCATATATTTT. Its translation: CASSPDQGFSGNTIYF.

V gene TRBV19 combines with J gene TRBJ2-5; TRBD1 aligns across 8 bases. V was clipped by 5 bases and J by 5 bases; unmatched bases: 4. Germline V lookup: CDR1 LNHDA, CDR2 SQIVND (reference sequence). This CDR3 contains 13 residues. In nucleotides, the CDR3 is TGTGCCAGTAGTTCAGGGGGCCCGGAGACCCAGTACTTC. Translating gives CASSSGGPETQYF.

This clone appeared a single time. The rearrangement links TRBV4-1 to TRBJ2-7; D unresolved. The CDR3 spans 14 residues. V was pared by 1 base and J by 1 base, with 8 bases between. Germline V lookup: CDR1 MGHRA, CDR2 YSYEKL. As DNA, the CDR3 is TGCGCCAGCAGCCAAGCGTCCCTGTCCTACGAGCAGTACTTC. Translating it yields CASSQASLSYEQYF.

This clone was counted once. The J gene is TRBJ2-1, the V gene TRBV9; 8 nucleotides match TRBD1. V lost 4 bases to trimming and J lost 2 bases; unmatched junction nucleotides: 5. CDR3 size: 15 residues. CDR1 and CDR2 from the germline V gene are SGDLS and YYNGEE. CDR3 in amino acids: CASSPQTGAYNEQFF. CDR3 nucleotides: TGTGCCAGCAGCCCACAGACAGGGGCCTACAATGAGCAGTTCTTC.

V and J are TRBV5-1 and TRBJ1-6; no clear D gene. The V gene lost 0 bases and the J gene lost 3 bases, with 10 bases spanning the gap. This CDR3 region has 16 residues. Germline V lookup: CDR1 SGHRS, CDR2 YFSETQ. Here the CDR3 DNA reads TGCGCCAGCAGCTTGGACCGCTCCTACTATAATTCACCCCTCCACTTT. It codes for CASSLDRSYYNSPLHF.

J is TRBJ2-1 and V is TRBV9; no definite D call. The CDR3 covers 15 residues. Trimming removed 0 bases at V and 5 bases at J, with 12 bases between. CDR1 and CDR2 (germline): SGDLS, YYNGEE. The CDR3 loop is CASSVGRTSHNEQFF. In DNA form, the CDR3 reads TGTGCCAGCAGCGTAGGCCGGACCTCGCACAATGAGCAGTTCTTC. Based on the CDR3 plus reference TRBV9 and TRBJ2-1, the full variable domain is DSGVTQTPKHLITATGQRVTLRCSPRSGDLSVYWYQQSLDQGLQFLIQYYNGEERAKGNILERFSAQQFPDLHSELNLSSLELGDSALYFCASSVGRTSHNEQFFGPGTRLTVL.

The chain is built from TRBV28 and TRBJ2-7, with 14 bases matching TRBD2. Germline V gene data show CDR1 as MDHEN and CDR2 as SYDVKM. CDR3 length: 16 residues. J gave up 5 bases and V 1 base, and 4 bases lay outside the gene matches. The CDR3 coding sequence is TGTGCCAGCAGTTTATACGGGACTAGCGGGAGCCACGAGCAGTACTTC. It encodes CASSLYGTSGSHEQYF.

This chain links TRBV5-1 with TRBJ2-1; D gene ambiguous. CDR1 SGHRS and CDR2 YFSETQ come from the germline V gene. Trimming pared 1 base from V and 2 bases from J, leaving 13 bases between. The CDR3 length is 16 residues. The CDR3 region is CASSLTPWQPYNEQFF. In nucleotides, the CDR3 is TGCGCCAGCAGCTTGACCCCCTGGCAGCCCTACAATGAGCAGTTCTTC.

V and J are TRBV19 and TRBJ1-2; D not resolved. Germline V lookup: CDR1 LNHDA, CDR2 SQIVND (reference sequence). The CDR3 is 10 amino acids. Trimming pared 8 bases from V and 4 bases from J, leaving 5 bases between. This CDR3 is CASESYGYTF. CDR3 in DNA: TGTGCCAGTGAAAGCTATGGCTACACCTTC.

This clone was seen only once. V usage is TRBV27 and J usage is TRBJ1-2, with 7 bases identical to TRBD1. The CDR3 is 13 amino acids. Germline loops: CDR1 MNHEY, CDR2 SMNVEV (reference sequence). The ends lost 1 base at V and 8 bases at J; junction bases unmatched: 4. As DNA, the CDR3 is TGTGCCAGCAGTTTATTTAGGGGGCTAGGCTACACCTTC. Protein product: CASSLFRGLGYTF.

The chain recombines TRBV27 with TRBJ2-7; TRBD1 aligns across 11 bases. CDR3 size: 16 residues. Germline V gene data show CDR1 as MNHEY and CDR2 as SMNVEV (reference sequence). The V gene end was trimmed by 7 bases and the J gene end by 5 bases; junction bases not matched to a gene: 13. As DNA, the CDR3 is TGTGCCAGCAACACCATCTTAGGACAGGGGGCCCACGAGCAGTACTTC. Protein sequence: CASNTILGQGAHEQYF.